This paragraph covers one T cell receptor beta chain sequence. Its antigen is as yet unknown. Cells sorted as Tregs were CD4+, CD25+ and CD127-/low. The germline CDR1 and CDR2 sequences are SGHVS and FQNEAQ. The CDR3 loop spans 16 amino acids. With 3 bases clipped from V and 5 bases from J, the junction kept 11 bases outside the gene matches. Full-length variable regions came from constant-region reverse primers plus semi-nested Nested Universal Primer A PCR. Each CDR3 protein is one row after TCRdb ran MiXCR on the 5' RACE reads. The sample consists of 12,000 or so distinct CDR3 sequences, 51% of them appearing once. Study-level points and caveats: Tumor memory CD4+ T cell TCR gene usage clustered with blood and lymph node memory CD4+ cells and lymph node naive CD4+ cells. The larger cohort examined one V-J beta rearrangement, not whole repertoires. Greatest tumor Treg TCR overlap was with tumor naive CD4+ cells.

The material sequenced was tumor-infiltrating Tregs sorted from the breast tumor. This sequence originates from a female donor with breast cancer. The chain couples TRBV7-8 to TRBJ2-5; 8 bases map to TRBD1. CDR3: CASSFSNRGNRETQYF. The CDR3 coding sequence is TGTGCCAGCAGCTTCTCCAACAGGGGGAACCGGGAGACCCAGTACTTC. The full variable domain, with the rest looked up from reference TRBV7-8 and TRBJ2-5, is GAGVSQSPRYKVAKRGQDVALRCDPISGHVSLFWYQQALGQGPEFLTYFQNEAQLDKSGLPSDRFFAERPEGSVSTLKIQRTQQEDSAVYLCASSFSNRGNRETQYFGPGTRLLVL.